This T cell receptor (beta chain) was identified in a study of blood T cell repertoires in COVID-19 (dated by TCRdb to 2020 to 2021). Study-wide context: Samples from collaborators originated in the United States, Italy and Spain and spanned both the acute and convalescent phases of COVID-19. The samples were drawn from the first 160 participants of the ongoing ImmuneRACE study and from some 1,300 subjects provided by 6 global collaborators. The dataset comprised deeply sampled blood TCRbeta repertoires from subjects exposed to, actively infected with, or recovered from COVID-19. The prospective study material was composed of cDNA or gDNA derived from T cells, B-cell-depleted T cells, or PBMCs. The repertoires were made available in a free public database intended to serve as a resource for research on the immune response to SARS-CoV-2. Sample metadata almost always included a de-identified subject ID, COVID-19 status, age in years and sex. HLA class I and class II types, where available, came from metadata supplied by the sample provider rather than from assay-based typing.

Participants in the prospective study were enrolled through a virtual design, were aged roughly 18 to 100 years, and lived in approximately 24 United States geographic areas. To assign participants to cohorts, the prospective study relied on clinical history that participants themselves reported in a screening survey and a study questionnaire. In the prospective study, mobile phlebotomists collected whole blood, serum and a nasopharyngeal or oropharyngeal swab from each participant. Participants in the prospective study had the option to provide additional blood draws and questionnaires over an approximately 2-month period. Blood samples from the prospective study were shipped frozen or at room temperature prior to DNA extraction. Remarks on this clone: Its antigen remains undetermined. Base qualities were left out, and no much larger clone turns up one base away.

V ends up 8 bases short and J 10 bases short, with an unmatched junction base count of 11. Its CDR3 holds 14 amino acids, cysteine through phenylalanine. Just the 42-base CDR3 DNA is kept, in frame starting at base 1. CDR1 and CDR2, per the germline V gene, are MGHDK and SYGVNS. The immunoSEQ Assay, a bias-controlled multiplex PCR, was used to amplify TCRbeta CDR3 regions from genomic DNA. As for the original processing: The number of nucleated cells in each sample was estimated from the amplification of reference gene primers within the assay. To quantify the absolute abundance of each unique TCRbeta CDR3 rearrangement, sequence reads were collapsed and filtered. For each sample, productive Simpson clonality was calculated as the square root of Simpson's diversity index across productive rearrangements. Drawn from immuneACCESS, this table holds only the in-frame rearrangements with V and J called that TCRdb kept. Clones are partly lost; checked studies trace under half to an unresolved V gene and leave the rest unexplained. V and J calls and clone size come straight from that table; D and trimming were deduced from the DNA. The sample table holds about 220,000 clones, of which about 90% were seen once. The ten largest clones capture approximately 15% of the sample.

Points the paper makes about the study in general: The quantity of clinical and demographic metadata differed by source and by participant and was supplied without curation.

The sequenced sample consisted of PBMCs or T cells enriched from blood (not recorded which). The TCR was taken from a woman aged 45-59 years with acute COVID-19. The V gene is TRBV25-1 and the J gene is TRBJ1-6; 7 bases in between match TRBD1. The base sequence is TGTGCCAGCGCCGTCAGGGGGGTAAGCTCACCCCTCCACTTT. Its coded protein is CASAVRGVSSPLHF.